This T cell receptor (beta chain) was sequenced for a study of human T cells and chemical hapten exposure. This clonotype showed up just a few times. TCRdb itself ran the RACE reads through MiXCR, one entry per CDR3 protein. The sample lists 50,000 to 75,000 distinct CDR3 sequences; approximately 11% were seen once. Germline CDR1 is GTSNPN and CDR2 is SVGIG (reference sequence). The CDR3 is made up of 11 amino acids. With 3 bases removed from V and 7 bases from J, the gap between germline ends came to 7 bases. Time point meaning: patch test 3, about 24 weeks after DPC sensitization. Treatment in this sample: therapeutic diphenylcyclopropenone sensitization with weekly scalp DPC.

The rearrangement links TRBV30 to TRBJ2-4, with no clear D. This clonotype originated in a woman aged 30 to 39 with alopecia areata. Some clones in this sample may be carry-over from other donors' samples. This specimen consisted of whole blood, obtained in connection with sensitization to the hapten diphenylcyclopropenone (DPC). This chain's CDR3 is CAWRVGNIQYF. For the CDR3, the DNA is TGTGCCTGGAGGGTGGGGAACATTCAGTACTTC.